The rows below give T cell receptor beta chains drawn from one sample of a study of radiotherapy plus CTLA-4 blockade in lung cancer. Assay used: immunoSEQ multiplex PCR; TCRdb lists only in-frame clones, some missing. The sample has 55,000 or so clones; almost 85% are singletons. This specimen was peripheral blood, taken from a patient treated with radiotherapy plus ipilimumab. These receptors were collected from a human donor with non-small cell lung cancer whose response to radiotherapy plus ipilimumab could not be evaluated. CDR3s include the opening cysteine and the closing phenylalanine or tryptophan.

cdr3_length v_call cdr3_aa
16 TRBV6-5 CASSSLGRGYTDTQYF
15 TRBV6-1 CASTEGQGSYQPQHF
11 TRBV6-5 CASRSNYGYTF
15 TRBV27 CASSLEYRGLGEQYF
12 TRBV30 CAYRGQGETQYF
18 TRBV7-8 CASSPGTSGRKLPYEQYF
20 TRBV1 CTSSLHPGLAGAPGTDTQYF
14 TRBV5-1 CASSLSSSTDTQYF
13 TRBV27 CASSFFGGTGYTF
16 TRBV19 CASSMRQGSGVSGYTF
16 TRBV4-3 CASSQAGTSVPLEQFF
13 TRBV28 CATTGGASYEQYF
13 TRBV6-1 CASSEGAWTEAFF
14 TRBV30 CAWSRTQGGETQYF
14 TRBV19 CASAEAGTYYEQYF
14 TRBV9 CASSTGPGANEQFF
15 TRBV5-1 CASRMTTGNTGELFF
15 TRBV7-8 CASSLVTSRSAEQFF
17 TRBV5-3 CARSLARLAGGKETQYF
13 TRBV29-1 CSVEASGGSEQYF
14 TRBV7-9 CASSLLRRYNEQFF
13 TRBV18 CASSPPMSNEQFF
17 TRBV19 CASSIIATGALDYEQYF
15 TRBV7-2 CASSLGSPDTDTQYF
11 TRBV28 CASRGRGEAFF
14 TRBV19 CASSLLPGDSGYTF
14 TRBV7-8 CASKPGHASYEQYF
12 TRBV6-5 CASTDRLTEAFF
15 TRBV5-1 CASSLVRGRQETQYF
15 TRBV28 CASSPDRVGRNTIYF
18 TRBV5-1 CASRGVGGGPIMNTEAFF
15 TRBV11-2 CASSPPGLILGELFF
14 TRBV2 CASDSTSGLSEQYF
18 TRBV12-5 CASGWGGGDSRLNTEAFF
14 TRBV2 CASSRQAVNEKLFF
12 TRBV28 CASSQSGYEQYF
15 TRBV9 CASSVVDSRTDTQYF
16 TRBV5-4 CASSSWTGGAGNEQFF
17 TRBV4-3 CASSQGALAGGYNEQFF
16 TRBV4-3 CASSQGYLKAPGEQFF
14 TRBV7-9 CASLSAGGNTEAFF
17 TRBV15 CATSRDLGGALSYEQYF
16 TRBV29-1 CSVAGAPGISNEKLFF
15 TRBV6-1 CASSFQWGGNYGYTF
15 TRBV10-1 CASSRDRVLGTEAFF
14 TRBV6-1 CASSAGGMNTEAFF
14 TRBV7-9 CASSPPSRGTEAFF
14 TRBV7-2 CASSADRASYEQYF
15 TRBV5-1 CASSSQTDPGNTIYF
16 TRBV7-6 CASRGIAGGLQETQYF
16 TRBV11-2 CASSPAWTGSNYGYTF
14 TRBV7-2 CASSPPGGALVRYF
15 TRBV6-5 CASSYGTSGGYEQYF
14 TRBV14 CASSESGGAYEQYF